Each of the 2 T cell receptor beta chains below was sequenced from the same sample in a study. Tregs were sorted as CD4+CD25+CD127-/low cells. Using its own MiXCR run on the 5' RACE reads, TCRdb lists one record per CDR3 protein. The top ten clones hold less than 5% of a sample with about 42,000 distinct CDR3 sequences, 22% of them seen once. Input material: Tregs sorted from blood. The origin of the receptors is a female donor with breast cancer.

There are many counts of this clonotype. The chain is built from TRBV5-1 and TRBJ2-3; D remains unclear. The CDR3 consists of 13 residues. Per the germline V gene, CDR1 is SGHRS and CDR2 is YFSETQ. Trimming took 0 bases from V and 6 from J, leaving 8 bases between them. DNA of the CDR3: TGCGCCAGCAGCTTGGCCGGCGTGGATACGCAGTATTTT. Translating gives CASSLAGVDTQYF.

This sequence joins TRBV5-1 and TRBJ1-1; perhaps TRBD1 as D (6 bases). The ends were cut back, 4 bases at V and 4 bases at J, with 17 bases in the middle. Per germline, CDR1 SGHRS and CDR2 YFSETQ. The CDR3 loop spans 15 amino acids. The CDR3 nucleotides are TGCGCCAGCAGCCCGCCGCAGGGGTCCATCACTGAAGCTTTCTTT. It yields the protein CASSPPQGSITEAFF.